This T cell receptor (beta chain) was found in a study of T cells in Graves' hyperthyroidism and ophthalmopathy. The CDR3 extends over 12 amino acids. Trimming removed 8 bases at V and 3 bases at J, with 11 bases between. Points from the study as a whole: Blood shared most expanded thyroid clonotypes above 0.001. Researchers report that a 13 V-J model separated ophthalmopathy from stable hyperthyroidism.

Amplification yielded TCR beta CDR3 regions, with RNA transcripts as the source. An initial round of RT-PCR targeting the TCR CDR3 relied on the HTBI primer set. TCRdb independently ran MiXCR on the multiplex PCR reads; one entry per CDR3 protein. The data hold 500,000 to 600,000 distinct CDR3 sequences, with 15% to 20% observed a single time. On this clonotype: The antigen remains undetermined.

Sequences were obtained from blood. The chain couples TRBV12-3 or TRBV12-4 to TRBJ2-7, with no clear D. The receptor was isolated from a woman between 18 and 30 years old with Graves' hyperthyroidism. CDR3 loop: CASGLYGYEQYF. For the CDR3, the DNA is TGTGCCAGCGGGCTTTATGGCTACGAGCAGTACTTC.